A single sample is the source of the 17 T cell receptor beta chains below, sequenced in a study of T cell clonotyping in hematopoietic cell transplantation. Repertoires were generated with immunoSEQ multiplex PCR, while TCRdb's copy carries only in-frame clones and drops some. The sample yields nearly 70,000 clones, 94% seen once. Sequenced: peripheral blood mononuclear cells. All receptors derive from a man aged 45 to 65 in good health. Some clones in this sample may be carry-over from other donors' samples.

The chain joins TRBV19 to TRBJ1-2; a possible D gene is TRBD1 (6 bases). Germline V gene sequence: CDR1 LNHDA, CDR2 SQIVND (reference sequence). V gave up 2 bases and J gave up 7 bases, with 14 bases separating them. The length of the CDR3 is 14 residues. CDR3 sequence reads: CASSIRGGFSGYTF. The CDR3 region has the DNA TGTGCCAGTAGTATACGAGGGGGTTTCTCTGGCTACACCTTC. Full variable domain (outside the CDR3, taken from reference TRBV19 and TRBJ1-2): DGGITQSPKYLFRKEGQNVTLSCEQNLNHDAMYWYRQDPGQGLRLIYYSQIVNDFQKGDIAEGYSVSREKKESFPLTVTSAQKNPTAFYLCASSIRGGFSGYTFGSGTRLTVV.

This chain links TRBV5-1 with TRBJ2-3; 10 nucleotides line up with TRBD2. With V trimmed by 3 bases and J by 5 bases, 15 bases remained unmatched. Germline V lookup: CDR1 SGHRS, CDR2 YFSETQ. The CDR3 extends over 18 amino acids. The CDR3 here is CASSSSSGGLHAQDTQYF. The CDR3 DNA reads TGCGCCAGCAGCTCCTCTAGCGGGGGCCTCCACGCTCAAGATACGCAGTATTTT.

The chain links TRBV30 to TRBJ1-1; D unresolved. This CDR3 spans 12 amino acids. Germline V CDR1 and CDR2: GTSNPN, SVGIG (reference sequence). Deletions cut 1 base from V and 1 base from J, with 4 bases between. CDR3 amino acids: CAWSDGNTEAFF. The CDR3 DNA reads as TGTGCCTGGAGTGATGGGAACACTGAAGCTTTCTTT.

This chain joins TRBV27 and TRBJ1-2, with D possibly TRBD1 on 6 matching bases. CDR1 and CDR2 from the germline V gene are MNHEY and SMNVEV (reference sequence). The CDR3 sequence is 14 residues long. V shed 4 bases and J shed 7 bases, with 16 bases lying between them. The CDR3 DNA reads TGTGCCAGCAGTTCAGACAGGAGATCAACTGGCTACACCTTC. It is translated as CASSSDRRSTGYTF.

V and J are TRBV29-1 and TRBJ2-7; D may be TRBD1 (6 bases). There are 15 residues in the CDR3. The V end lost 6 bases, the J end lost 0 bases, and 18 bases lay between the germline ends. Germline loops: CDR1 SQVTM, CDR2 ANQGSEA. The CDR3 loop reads CSVEITQDSSYEQYF. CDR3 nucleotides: TGCAGCGTCGAGATCACACAGGACAGCTCCTACGAGCAGTACTTC.

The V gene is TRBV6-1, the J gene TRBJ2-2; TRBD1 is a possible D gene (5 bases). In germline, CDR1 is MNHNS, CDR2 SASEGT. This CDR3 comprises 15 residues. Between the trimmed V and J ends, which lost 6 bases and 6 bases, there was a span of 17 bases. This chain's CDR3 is CASSAPTVFPGELFF. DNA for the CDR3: TGTGCCAGCAGCGCCCCGACAGTTTTTCCCGGGGAGCTGTTTTTT.

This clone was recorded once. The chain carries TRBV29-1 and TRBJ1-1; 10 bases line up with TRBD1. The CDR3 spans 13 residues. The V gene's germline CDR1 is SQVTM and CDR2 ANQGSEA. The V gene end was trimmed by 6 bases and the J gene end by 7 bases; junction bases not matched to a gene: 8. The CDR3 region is CSVLGQGYGEAFF. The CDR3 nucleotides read TGCAGCGTCCTGGGACAGGGGTACGGTGAAGCTTTCTTT.

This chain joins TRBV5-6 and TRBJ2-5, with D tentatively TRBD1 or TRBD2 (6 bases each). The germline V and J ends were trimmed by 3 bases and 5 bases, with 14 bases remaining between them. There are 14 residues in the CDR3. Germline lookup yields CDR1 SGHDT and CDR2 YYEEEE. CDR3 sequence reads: CASSSVGGAETQYF. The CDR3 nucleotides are TGTGCCAGCAGCTCGGTGGGGGGCGCGGAGACCCAGTACTTC.

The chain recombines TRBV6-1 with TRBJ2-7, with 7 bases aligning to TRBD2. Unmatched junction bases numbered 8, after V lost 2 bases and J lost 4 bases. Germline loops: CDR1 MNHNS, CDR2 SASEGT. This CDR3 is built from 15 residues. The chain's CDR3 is CASSERSGVSYEQYF. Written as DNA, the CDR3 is TGTGCCAGCAGTGAACGGAGCGGGGTCTCATACGAGCAGTACTTC.

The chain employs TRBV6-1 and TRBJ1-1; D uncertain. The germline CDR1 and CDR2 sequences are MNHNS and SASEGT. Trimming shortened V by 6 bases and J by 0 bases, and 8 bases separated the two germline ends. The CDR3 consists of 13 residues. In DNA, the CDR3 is TGTGCCAGCAGGGAACTATTGAACACTGAAGCTTTCTTT. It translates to CASRELLNTEAFF.

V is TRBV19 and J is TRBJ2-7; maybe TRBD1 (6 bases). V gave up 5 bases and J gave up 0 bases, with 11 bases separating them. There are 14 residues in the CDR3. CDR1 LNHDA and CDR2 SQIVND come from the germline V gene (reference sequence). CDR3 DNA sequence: TGTGCCAGTAGTTCGGACAGTTACTCCTACGAGCAGTACTTC. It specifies CASSSDSYSYEQYF.

DNA of the CDR3: TGTGCCAGCAGCTTAAGGGGGCAGGGGAAAACTGAAGCTTTCTTT. Protein product: CASSLRGQGKTEAFF. The rearrangement uses TRBV7-3 and TRBJ1-1; tentative D call: TRBD1 (6 bases). CDR1 is SGHTA, CDR2 FQGTGA, per germline. V lost 1 base, J lost 5 bases, and 14 bases lay in between. The CDR3 totals 15 residues.

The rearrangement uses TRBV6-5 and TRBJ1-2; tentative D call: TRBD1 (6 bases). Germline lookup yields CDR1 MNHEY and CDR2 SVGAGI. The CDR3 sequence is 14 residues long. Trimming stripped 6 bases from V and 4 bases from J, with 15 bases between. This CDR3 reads CASRRTQGLYGYTF. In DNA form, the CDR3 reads TGTGCCAGCAGGCGGACACAGGGACTCTATGGCTACACCTTC.

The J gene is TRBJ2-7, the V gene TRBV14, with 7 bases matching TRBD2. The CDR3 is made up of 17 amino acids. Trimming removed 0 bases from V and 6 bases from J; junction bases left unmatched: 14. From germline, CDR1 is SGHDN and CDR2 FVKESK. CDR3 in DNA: TGTGCCAGCAGCCAAGATCAAAGGAGGGCGGGAGTGCTCGAGCAGTACTTC. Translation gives CASSQDQRRAGVLEQYF.

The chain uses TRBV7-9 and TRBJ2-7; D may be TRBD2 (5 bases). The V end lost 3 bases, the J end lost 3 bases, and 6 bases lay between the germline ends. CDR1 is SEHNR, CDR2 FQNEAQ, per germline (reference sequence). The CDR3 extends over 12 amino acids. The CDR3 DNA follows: TGTGCCAGCAGCTTTCGGGGCTACGAGCAGTACTTC. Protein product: CASSFRGYEQYF.

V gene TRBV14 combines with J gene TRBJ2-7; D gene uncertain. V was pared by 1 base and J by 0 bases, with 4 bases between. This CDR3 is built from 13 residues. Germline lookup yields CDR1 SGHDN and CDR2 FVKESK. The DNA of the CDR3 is TGTGCCAGCAGCCAAGGGACCTCCTACGAGCAGTACTTC. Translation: CASSQGTSYEQYF.

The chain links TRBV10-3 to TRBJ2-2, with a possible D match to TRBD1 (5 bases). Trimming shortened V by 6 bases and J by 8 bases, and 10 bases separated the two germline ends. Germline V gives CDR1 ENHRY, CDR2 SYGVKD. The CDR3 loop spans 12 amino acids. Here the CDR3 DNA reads TGTGCCATCAGCTACTACAGGGGGGAGCTGTTTTTT. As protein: CAISYYRGELFF.